This entry is about one TCR beta chain. Its specificity is unknown. This CDR3 comprises 13 residues. Germline CDR1 and CDR2: MNHEY and SMNVEV (reference sequence). J lost 6 bases, V lost 6 bases, and 6 bases had no gene match. Sorted-subset replicate PCRs used around 220 ng DNA, around 31,000 T cell genomes. Measured with immunoSEQ multiplex PCR; TCRdb has only the in-frame clones, and not every one. The sample yields about 2.2 million clones, just over 90% seen once. Terminally differentiated effector memory CD45RA+ cells were excluded by CCR7 positive selection of CD45RO-negative cells. These data are taken from a study of shared clonotypes between healthy human individuals. Study outcomes and limitations: The diversity represented, both genetic and in exposure history, was limited by few donors.

The specimen was naive CD8+ T cells from PBMCs. This clonotype originated in a man between 18 and 29 years old in good health. Some clones in this sample may be carry-over from other donors' samples. The chain employs TRBV27 and TRBJ2-3; 7 nucleotides line up with TRBD2. The DNA for the CDR3 is TGTGCCAGCAGGGAACTAGCGAGTGATACGCAGTATTTT. Translating gives CASRELASDTQYF.